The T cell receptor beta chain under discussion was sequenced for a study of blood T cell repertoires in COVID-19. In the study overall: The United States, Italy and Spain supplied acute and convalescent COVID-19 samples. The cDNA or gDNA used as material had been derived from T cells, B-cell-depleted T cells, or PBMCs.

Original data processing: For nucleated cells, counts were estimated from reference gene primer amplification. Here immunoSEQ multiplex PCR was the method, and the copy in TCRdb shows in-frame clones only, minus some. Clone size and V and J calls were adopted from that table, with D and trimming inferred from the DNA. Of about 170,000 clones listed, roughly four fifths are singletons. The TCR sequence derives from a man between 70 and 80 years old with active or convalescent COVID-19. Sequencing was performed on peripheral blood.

The CDR3 is CASSDSGSQETQYF. CDR3 bases: TGTGCCAGCAGCGATAGCGGGAGCCAAGAGACCCAGTACTTC. The chain is built from TRBV9 and TRBJ2-5; the match to TRBD2 covers 9 bases. The CDR3 covers 14 residues. Per germline, CDR1 SGDLS and CDR2 YYNGEE. V was clipped by 3 bases and J by 1 base; unmatched bases: 1.